A selection of T cell receptor beta chains follows, all from one sample in a study of identifying expanded T cells in peripheral blood. Generated by immunoSEQ multiplex PCR, the TCRdb table keeps only in-frame clones and is missing some. The sample has about 110,000 clones, approximately 90% seen once; the top ten hold about a sixth. Specimen: blood. The source of these receptors is a person aged 18-69 years in good health. Both conserved end residues are part of each CDR3. Each record gives: J gene, clone size, D gene, V gene, CDR3 DNA, CDR3 protein. A D gene is named only where the DNA matches it firmly. Clone size is shown for a subset of rows, as once, few, many or a class of expanded clone.

TRBJ2-1	.	.	TRBV30	TGTGCCTGGAGTAACACAGGGGCGGGGGAGCAGTTCTTC	CAWSNTGAGEQFF
TRBJ2-5	.	.	TRBV28	TGTGCCAGCAGTCTTGATGCTGGGGCCCCAGAGACCCAGTACTTC	CASSLDAGAPETQYF
TRBJ1-6	.	.	TRBV5-1	TGCGCCAGCAGCTTTGGCAAAGACTCCTATAATTCACCCCTCCACTTT	CASSFGKDSYNSPLHF
TRBJ2-6	.	.	TRBV4-3	TGCGCCAGCAGCCAAGTGAGGTCTCAGGGCAACGTCCTGACTTTC	CASSQVRSQGNVLTF
TRBJ2-3	.	.	TRBV7-9	TGTGCCAGCACCCAACCCCCCGCAGATACGCAGTATTTT	CASTQPPADTQYF
TRBJ1-2	.	TRBD1	TRBV7-8	TGTGCCAGCAGCCCGGACAGGGGTGGGGGCTATGGCTACACCTTC	CASSPDRGGGYGYTF
TRBJ2-3	few	.	TRBV29-1	TGCAGCGTTAAGCCTGCTGGCACAGATACGCAGTATTTT	CSVKPAGTDTQYF
TRBJ2-2	.	.	TRBV6-5	TGTGCCAGCAGTTACGGGACCCTAACCGGGGAGCTGTTTTTT	CASSYGTLTGELFF
TRBJ2-1	.	TRBD2	TRBV19	TGTGCCAGTAGTACCAGCGGGGGCCACCACAATGAGCAGTTCTTC	CASSTSGGHHNEQFF
TRBJ1-1	.	.	TRBV27	TGTGCCAGCAGTAGGGGGAGGGAAGCTTTCTTT	CASSRGREAFF
TRBJ2-7	.	.	TRBV5-5	TGTGCCAGCAGCTTGACAGGAACCTCCTACGAGCAGTACTTC	CASSLTGTSYEQYF
TRBJ2-7	.	TRBD1	TRBV7-2	TGTGCCAGCAGCTTAGCCCCGGGACAGATATCCTACGAGCAGTACTTC	CASSLAPGQISYEQYF
TRBJ1-6	.	TRBD1	TRBV5-4	TGTGCCAGCAGCCAGGGACAGGGGGGCGATTCACCCCTCCACTTT	CASSQGQGGDSPLHF
TRBJ2-7	.	.	TRBV18	TGTGCCAGCTCACGAGAGGTGGGTGTCTACGAGCAGTACTTC	CASSREVGVYEQYF
TRBJ2-3	few	.	TRBV5-8	TGTGCCAGCAGCTTGTTCTGGGGTAGTACCAAGAGCACAGATACGCAGTATTTT	CASSLFWGSTKSTDTQYF
TRBJ1-1	.	TRBD1	TRBV11-2	TGTGCCAGCAGCTTAGGACGGACAGGGGTTACTGAAGCTTTCTTT	CASSLGRTGVTEAFF
TRBJ2-7	.	.	TRBV21-1	TGTGCCAGCAGCAAAACCCCCTTTAAAGGGGGAATATCGGAAGAGCAGTACTTC	CASSKTPFKGGISEEQYF
TRBJ2-5	.	.	TRBV18	TGTGCCAGCTCACCCTCCGGGCAAGAGACCCAGTACTTC	CASSPSGQETQYF
TRBJ2-7	.	.	TRBV18	TGTGCCAGCTCCCGCGAGGGGGGGAGCTCCTACGAGCAGTACTTC	CASSREGGSSYEQYF
TRBJ1-2	.	.	TRBV10-3	TGTGCCATCAGTGAGTCACAGGGACTGAATGGCTACACCTTC	CAISESQGLNGYTF
TRBJ2-1	.	.	TRBV6-6	TGTGCCAGCAGTTACCTAACTCCTCCCCGGGGGGCTGAGCAGTTCTTC	CASSYLTPPRGAEQFF
TRBJ2-7	.	.	TRBV5-1	TGCGCCAGCAGCTTGGGAGGCTACGAGCAGTACTTC	CASSLGGYEQYF
TRBJ1-1	.	TRBD1	TRBV5-4	TGTGCCAGCAGCACGACAGGGTACATGAACACTGAAGCTTTCTTT	CASSTTGYMNTEAFF
TRBJ1-3	.	.	TRBV7-6	TGTGCCAGCAGCCCGGGGCCTGGGTTCTCTGGAAACACCATATATTTT	CASSPGPGFSGNTIYF